This T cell receptor (beta chain) was sequenced in a study of memory CD4+ T cells and cytomegalovirus serostatus. Across the study: Healthy Belgian adult donors included nine or ten CMV-positive and more than 20 CMV-negative people.

CDR1 and CDR2 from the germline V gene are SNHLY and FYNNEI. Trimming removed 6 bases from V and 4 bases from J; junction bases left unmatched: 11. CDR3 length: 15 residues. Original methodology: After removing out-of-frame reads, approximately 2 million distinct TCRbeta sequences remained. The table came from immunoSEQ multiplex PCR; TCRdb's copy has only in-frame clones and leaves some out. For V, J and clone size, that table is used; D and trimming come from the DNA. The sample includes roughly 54,000 clones, around 76% of them seen just once. The sort gate was single viable CD3+CD4+CD8-CD45RO+ cells for memory CD4+ T cells. After thawing, CD4+ T cells were positively selected.

The genes are TRBV2 and TRBJ2-5; 7 positions match TRBD2. Source material: memory CD4+ T cells from blood. The source of this sequence is an adult in good health and CMV-seronegative. The CDR3 region is CASSLSGLPRETQYF. The CDR3 DNA is TGTGCCAGCAGCTTATCGGGACTACCCCGAGAGACCCAGTACTTC.